The next 5 T cell receptor beta chains were all read from a single sample in a study of regulatory T cells in long-lasting Graves disease. Time point defined: persistent/refractory GD, antithyroid drugs over 5 years with positive TRAb. Extracted RNA from PBMCs served as the source of the TCR library. For TCR beta, libraries came from iRepertoire HTBI primers and Arm-PCR of CDR3 regions. TCRdb reprocessed the multiplex PCR reads via MiXCR and lists one record per CDR3 protein. The table includes 300,000 to 400,000 distinct CDR3 sequences, roughly a fifth detected once. The sequenced sample was peripheral blood mononuclear cells (PBMCs), obtained when the disease was refractory, from a patient treated with antithyroid drugs. The receptors originated from a female donor with Graves disease.

On this clonotype itself: Given a much more abundant clone one base away, this may be a read error. The chain recombines TRBV3-1 with TRBJ1-2; 7 nucleotides line up with TRBD1. Germline CDR1 is LGHDT and CDR2 is YNNKEL (reference sequence). The CDR3 is 15 amino acids. With V trimmed by 0 bases and J by 4 bases, 5 bases remained unmatched. CDR3 protein: CASSQDGTAIYGYTF. Here the CDR3 DNA reads TGTGCCAGCAGCCAAGACGGGACAGCTATCTATGGCTACACCTTC.

There are a few counts of this clonotype. CDR3: CASSLDWGLNYGYTF. The CDR3 DNA reads TGTGCCAGCAGCTTAGACTGGGGCCTGAACTATGGCTACACCTTC. This chain uses TRBV7-8 with TRBJ1-2; D perhaps matches TRBD1 (5 bases). Trimming took 1 base from V and 2 from J, leaving 11 bases between them. Germline lookup yields CDR1 SGHVS and CDR2 FQNEAQ. The CDR3 is 15 amino acids.

This clonotype has at least ten counts. The chain carries TRBV2 and TRBJ1-6, with D possibly matching TRBD1 (5 bases). Germline CDR1 is SNHLY and CDR2 is FYNNEI. Trimming took 7 bases from V and 6 from J, leaving 16 bases between them. CDR3 length: 15 amino acids. This CDR3 reads CASTPGTDTNSPLHF. For the CDR3, the DNA is TGTGCCAGCACCCCAGGGACCGATACTAATTCACCCCTCCACTTT.

As for this clonotype: At one end, the junction sequence differs from germline, possibly due to a read error. The chain recombines TRBV6-2 or TRBV6-3 with TRBJ1-5; no clear D gene. This CDR3 is 14 amino acids long. From germline, CDR1 is MNHEY and CDR2 SVGEGT. Written as DNA, the CDR3 is TGTACCAGCAGTCCCTTAGACGAGTTAGTGCCCCAGCATTTT. It specifies CTSSPLDELVPQHF.

The sample holds a few counts of this clonotype. The chain combines TRBV7-8 with TRBJ2-4; 11 bases fit TRBD2. V lost 5 bases to trimming and J lost 7 bases; unmatched junction nucleotides: 10. Germline-derived CDR1 and CDR2 are SGHVS and FQNEAQ. The CDR3 loop spans 16 amino acids. The CDR3 DNA reads as TGTGCCAGCAGCAACGTAGCGGGGGGGCCGAAGAACATTCAGTACTTC. Residues: CASSNVAGGPKNIQYF.